The clone carrying this TCR beta chain was observed a single time. What it binds is unknown. This record comes from a study of cytomegalovirus exposure and HLA in healthy donors. Study context: Among the roughly 430 genotyped donors, approximately 82% were placed in the Caucasian-associated ancestry cluster. General study results and limits: Researchers catalogued 160 or so TCR beta chains as cytomegalovirus-associated. The authors later found TCR association rates varying by HLA locus, with DRB1 most and HLA-C fewest.

Unmatched junction bases numbered 5, after V lost 1 base and J lost 2 bases. The germline gives CDR1 GTSNPN, CDR2 SVGIG (reference sequence). There are 15 residues in the CDR3. PCR used 60 Vbeta primers and 13 Jbeta primers. Produced via immunoSEQ multiplex PCR; TCRdb's table is partial and in-frame only. The sample lists about 160,000 clones, 80% occurring once. The V and J genes are TRBV30 and TRBJ2-3, with TRBD2 matching over 8 bases. The specimen was PBMCs. The TCR was taken from a man aged 18 to 30 in good health and CMV-seropositive. CDR3 sequence (DNA): TGTGCCTGGAGTGCTGTAGCGGGGCTCACAGATACGCAGTATTTT. Translation: CAWSAVAGLTDTQYF.